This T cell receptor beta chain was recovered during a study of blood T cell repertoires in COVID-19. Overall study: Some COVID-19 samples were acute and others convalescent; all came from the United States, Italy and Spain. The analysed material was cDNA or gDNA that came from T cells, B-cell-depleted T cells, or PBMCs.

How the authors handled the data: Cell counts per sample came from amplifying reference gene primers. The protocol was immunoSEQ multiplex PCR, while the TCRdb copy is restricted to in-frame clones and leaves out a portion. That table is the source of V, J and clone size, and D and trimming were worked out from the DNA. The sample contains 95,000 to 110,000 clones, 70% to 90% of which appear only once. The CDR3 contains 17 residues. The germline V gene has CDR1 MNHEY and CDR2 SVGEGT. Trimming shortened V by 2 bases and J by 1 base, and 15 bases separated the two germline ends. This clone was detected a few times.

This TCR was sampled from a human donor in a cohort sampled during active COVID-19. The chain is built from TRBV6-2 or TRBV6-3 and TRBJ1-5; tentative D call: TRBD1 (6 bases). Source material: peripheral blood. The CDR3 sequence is CASSYQPDRTSNQPQHF. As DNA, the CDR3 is TGTGCCAGCAGTTACCAACCGGACAGAACCAGCAATCAGCCCCAGCATTTT.